The 9 T cell receptor beta chains listed next were all sequenced from one sample in a study of cytomegalovirus exposure and HLA in healthy donors. Use of 60 Vbeta and 13 Jbeta primers characterized the PCR. Here immunoSEQ multiplex PCR was the method, and the copy in TCRdb shows in-frame clones only, minus some. The sample yields under 200,000 clones, approximately 84% seen once. What was sequenced was PBMCs. These receptors were collected from a male donor in good health and CMV-seropositive.

This CDR3 reads CASSIWEYSNQPQHF. The CDR3 nucleotides read TGTGCCAGTAGTATTTGGGAGTATAGCAATCAGCCCCAGCATTTT. The rearrangement joins TRBV19 to TRBJ1-5; D gene uncertain. The CDR3 is 15 amino acids. Germline-derived CDR1 and CDR2 are LNHDA and SQIVND (reference sequence). V lost 3 bases and J lost 0, with 9 bases in between.

CDR3 in amino acids: CASSLVGQTYEQYF. The DNA of the CDR3 is TGCGCCAGCAGCTTGGTCGGACAGACGTACGAGCAGTACTTC. The chain employs TRBV5-1 and TRBJ2-7; tentative D call: TRBD1 (6 bases). The CDR3 sequence is 14 residues long. Germline lookup yields CDR1 SGHRS and CDR2 YFSETQ. V was clipped by 0 bases and J by 4 bases, with 11 bases between them.

The chain has TRBV18 and TRBJ2-6; 9 positions match TRBD1. In germline, CDR1 is KGHSH, CDR2 LQKENI. The CDR3 contains 19 residues. Trimming at V came to 0 bases and at J to 2 bases, leaving 8 bases not matched to a gene. This CDR3 reads CASSPPVGDRAPGANVLTF. Here the CDR3 DNA reads TGTGCCAGCTCACCACCGGTTGGGGACAGGGCACCTGGGGCCAACGTCCTGACTTTC.

The chain is built from TRBV27 and TRBJ2-7; 8 bases agree with TRBD1. Germline CDR1 is MNHEY and CDR2 is SMNVEV (reference sequence). The CDR3 runs 14 residues. The V and J ends lost 5 bases and 0 bases, in that order; junction bases with no gene match: 3. In nucleotides, the CDR3 is TGTGCCAGCAGTCGACAGGGGAGCTCCTACGAGCAGTACTTC. This gives the protein CASSRQGSSYEQYF.

The chain uses TRBV6-5 and TRBJ2-7, with TRBD2 matching over 7 bases. The CDR3 is 15 residues long. J gave up 0 bases and V 1 base, and 3 bases lay outside the gene matches. Germline V gives CDR1 MNHEY, CDR2 SVGAGI. The chain's CDR3 is CASSYFQRGSYEQYF. The CDR3 DNA reads TGTGCCAGCAGTTACTTCCAGCGGGGCTCCTACGAGCAGTACTTC.

This chain connects TRBV15 to TRBJ1-1, with 9 bases identical to TRBD1. CDR1 and CDR2 (germline): LNHNV, YYDKDF (reference sequence). V trimming: 0 bases; J trimming: 5 bases; junction bases outside the gene matches: 10. The CDR3 totals 17 residues. CDR3 coding DNA: TGTGCCACCAGCAGAGATCTGGGGACAGGGAAGCGAACTGAAGCTTTCTTT. This translates into CATSRDLGTGKRTEAFF.

V gene TRBV19 combines with J gene TRBJ2-5, with TRBD1 matching 12 bases. V lost 4 bases and J lost 1; bases outside the gene matches: 4. Per the germline V gene, CDR1 is LNHDA and CDR2 is SQIVND (reference sequence). The CDR3 extends over 16 amino acids. The CDR3 here is CASSTGTGGTQETQYF. The CDR3 DNA follows: TGTGCCAGTAGTACGGGGACAGGGGGCACCCAAGAGACCCAGTACTTC.

This sequence joins TRBV23-1 and TRBJ2-5; no reliable D call. TRBV23-1 is designated an ORF whose function remains uncertain. Trimming removed 0 bases from V and 0 bases from J, with 17 bases in between. The CDR3 totals 18 residues. The CDR3 region is CASSQSSSERPDQETQYF. CDR3 DNA sequence: TGCGCCAGCAGTCAATCGAGTTCGGAGCGTCCGGACCAAGAGACCCAGTACTTC.

The chain carries TRBV7-6 and TRBJ2-2, with no clear D. Germline CDR1 reads SGHVS; CDR2 reads FNYEAQ. Trimming pared 4 bases from V and 0 bases from J, leaving 6 bases between. The CDR3 loop spans 14 amino acids. CDR3: CASSSTPNTGELFF. CDR3 sequence (DNA): TGTGCCAGCAGCTCTACTCCGAACACCGGGGAGCTGTTTTTT.